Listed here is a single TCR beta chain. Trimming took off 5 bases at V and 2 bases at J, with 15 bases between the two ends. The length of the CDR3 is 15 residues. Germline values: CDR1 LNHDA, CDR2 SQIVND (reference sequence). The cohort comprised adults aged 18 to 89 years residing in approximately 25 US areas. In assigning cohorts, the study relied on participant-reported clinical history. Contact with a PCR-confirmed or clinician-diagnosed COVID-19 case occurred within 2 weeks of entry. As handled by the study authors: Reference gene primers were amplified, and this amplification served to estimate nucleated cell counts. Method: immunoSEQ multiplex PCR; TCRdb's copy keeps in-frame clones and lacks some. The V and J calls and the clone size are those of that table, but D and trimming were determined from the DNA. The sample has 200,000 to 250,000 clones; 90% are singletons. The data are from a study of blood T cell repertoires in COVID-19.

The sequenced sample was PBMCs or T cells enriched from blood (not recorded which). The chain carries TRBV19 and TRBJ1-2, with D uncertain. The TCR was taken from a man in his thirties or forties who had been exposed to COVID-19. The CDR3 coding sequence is TGTGCCAGTAGTTTCTTGGACGGGGAGAACTATGGCTACACCTTC. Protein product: CASSFLDGENYGYTF.